This TCR beta chain was sequenced in a study of blood T cell repertoires in COVID-19 (dated by TCRdb to about 2020). At the level of the whole study: Samples covering the acute and convalescent phases of COVID-19 were provided by collaborators in the United States, Italy and Spain. The prospective study material was composed of cDNA or gDNA derived from T cells, B-cell-depleted T cells, or PBMCs. The dataset comprised deeply sampled blood TCRbeta repertoires from subjects exposed to, actively infected with, or recovered from COVID-19. A freely available public database, intended as a resource for researchers studying the immune response to SARS-CoV-2, is where the repertoires were released. Samples were obtained from the ongoing ImmuneRACE study (first 160 participants) and from 1,254 subjects provided by 6 global collaborators. The sample metadata nearly always contained a de-identified subject ID, COVID-19 status, age in years and sex. Where available, HLA class I and class II types were taken from metadata supplied by the sample provider and were not determined by assay-based typing. Study-level results and caveats: The amount of clinical and demographic metadata varied by source and participant and was provided uncurated.

V is pared back by 5 bases and J by 5 bases, with 9 bases lying between the germline termini. The CDR3 numbers 12 residues from cysteine through phenylalanine. Only the CDR3 DNA stays, 36 bases, in frame from base 1. Taken from the germline V gene (reference sequence), the CDR1 and CDR2 loops are MNHEY and SMNVEV. The immunoSEQ Assay, a bias-controlled multiplex PCR, was used to amplify TCRbeta CDR3 regions from genomic DNA. The study's processing was this. The number of nucleated cells in each sample was estimated from the amplification of reference gene primers within the assay. To quantify the absolute abundance of each unique TCRbeta CDR3 rearrangement, sequence reads were collapsed and filtered. For each sample, productive Simpson clonality was calculated as the square root of Simpson's diversity index over productive rearrangements. This immuneACCESS table, as held by TCRdb, lists in-frame sequences with V and J called but not all clones. Of the missing ones, under half trace to an unresolved V gene in checked studies; the others have no known cause. The V and J calls and the clone size are those of that table, but D and trimming were determined from the DNA. The table for this sample lists approximately 350,000 clones; roughly 87% of them were counted only once. The ten largest clones capture 2.5% to 3% of the sample.

On this clone: It lacks a known antigen. No clone much larger than this one lies a single base away; base qualities are absent.

Enrolling through a virtual design, the prospective study's participants ranged in age from roughly 18 to 90 years and lived across roughly 23 United States geographic areas. In the prospective study, participants were assigned to cohorts based on the clinical history participants reported in a screening survey and a study questionnaire. Recovered participants in ImmuneRACE Cohort 3 were defined as having two consecutive negative NP/OP PCR tests, clearance from a healthcare professional, or resolution of symptoms. Mobile phlebotomists in the prospective study collected whole blood, serum and a nasopharyngeal or oropharyngeal swab from every participant. Additional blood draws and questionnaires over an approximately two-month period could optionally be provided by prospective study participants. Before DNA extraction, blood samples from the prospective study were shipped at room temperature or frozen.

The specimen sequenced was PBMCs or T cells enriched from blood (not recorded which). The source of this sequence is a woman in her thirties who had recovered from COVID-19. The chain joins TRBV27 to TRBJ2-5, with a weak D call of TRBD1 (5 bases match). The nucleotides are TGTGCCAGCAGTCTACCAGGGGAGACCCAGTACTTC. It translates as CASSLPGETQYF.